The present T cell receptor (beta chain) was sequenced within a study of blood T cell repertoires in COVID-19 (dated by TCRdb to about 2020). Turning to the overall study: Samples covering the acute and convalescent phases of COVID-19 were provided by collaborators in the United States, Italy and Spain. Where HLA class I and class II types were available, the types were taken from metadata supplied by the sample provider, not from assay-based typing. The material from the prospective study consisted of cDNA or gDNA derived from T cells, B-cell-depleted T cells, or PBMCs. The dataset comprised deeply sampled blood TCRbeta repertoires from subjects exposed to, actively infected with, or recovered from COVID-19. The repertoires were released in a freely available public database meant as a resource for research on the immune response to SARS-CoV-2. The sample metadata nearly always contained a de-identified subject ID, COVID-19 status, age in years and sex. Samples were obtained from the ongoing ImmuneRACE study (first 160 participants) and from over 1,000 subjects provided by 6 global collaborators.

The CDR3, from cysteine to phenylalanine, totals 15 residues. Only the CDR3 region is kept as DNA, spanning 45 bases read in frame from base 1. CDR1 and CDR2, per the germline V gene (reference sequence), are SEHNR and FQNEAQ. Trimming costs V 3 bases and J 1 base, and their ends lie 12 bases apart. At one collaborating source in Seattle, patients were enrolled during active infection and were followed longitudinally through the course of disease. Collaborating institutions collected whole blood in K2EDTA tubes following their own protocols. For TCRbeta analysis, collaborators shipped samples in one of three forms: frozen whole blood, isolated PBMCs, or DNA extracted from either of those sample types. TCRbeta CDR3 regions were amplified from genomic DNA by means of the immunoSEQ Assay, a bias-controlled multiplex PCR. As for the authors' bioinformatics: The number of nucleated cells in each sample was estimated from the amplification of reference gene primers within the assay. To quantify the absolute abundance of each unique TCRbeta CDR3 rearrangement, sequence reads were collapsed and filtered. For each sample, productive Simpson clonality was calculated by taking the square root of Simpson's diversity index across productive rearrangements. The source is immuneACCESS, and TCRdb retained only in-frame sequences with V and J called. Part of the clones is not carried over; for the studies checked, unresolved V genes explain less than half of this, and the remainder is unexplained. The DNA was the basis for D and trimming; V, J and clone size are from that table. For this sample there are 330,000 or so clones; approximately 90% appear just once. The leading ten clones occupy just under 4% of the sample.

Broad study findings and their caveats: The quantity of clinical and demographic metadata differed by source and by participant and was supplied without curation.

As regards this clone: It has no known antigen specificity. Nothing much larger sits one base from this clone, and base qualities are not available.

Sequenced sample: peripheral blood. The clonotype was recovered from a woman in her sixties or seventies with COVID-19, enrolled during active disease. The chain is assembled from TRBV7-9 and TRBJ2-5, with no confidently assigned D gene. The DNA sequence reads TGTGCCAGCAGCTTCCATTTTGACTTCCAAGAGACCCAGTACTTC. It specifies CASSFHFDFQETQYF.